The sequence of this T cell receptor (beta chain) was determined in a study of T-cell reconstitution after alpha-beta-depleted transplantation in children. Study-wide results and caveats: The origin of alpha-beta T cells about two months after transplant was reportedly several hundred expanded graft clones. For some patients, TCRbeta diversity was high at day 60 because of recipient T cells and thymic progenitors that survived.

There are a few counts of this clonotype. As yet, its antigen is unknown. The germline CDR1 and CDR2 sequences are SQVTM and ANQGSEA. This CDR3 region has 12 residues. V was clipped by 6 bases and J by 2 bases, with 11 bases between them. A library of TCRbeta sequences, prepared with unique molecular identifiers, was generated. MiXCR was run by TCRdb on the PCR reads, yielding one entry per CDR3 protein. The data contain approximately 1,000,000 distinct CDR3 sequences, about 26% of them seen just once; the ten biggest clones take up 25% to 35%. Sample: PBMCs, mostly from graft donor cells, taken 360 days after TCRalphabeta/CD19-depleted stem cell transplant. This TCR came from a boy younger than two who had a stem cell transplant for SCID, so the T cells may come from the graft donor. This sequence joins TRBV29-1 and TRBJ2-7, with unresolved D. The CDR3 nucleotides are TGCAGCGTGGCAGCCACCCCCTACGAGCAGTACTTC. Its protein product is CSVAATPYEQYF.